Listed here are 16 T cell receptor beta chains from one sample, sequenced in a study of cytomegalovirus exposure and HLA in healthy donors. 13 Jbeta primers and 60 Vbeta primers were used for the PCR. Libraries were prepared by immunoSEQ multiplex PCR; TCRdb keeps only in-frame clonotypes and omits some of them. The table shows roughly 52,000 clones, with about 84% occurring only once. The sample consisted of PBMCs. The receptors originated from a female donor in good health and CMV-seronegative.

V is TRBV6-6 and J is TRBJ1-3; no clear D gene. Trimming took off 7 bases at V and 4 bases at J, with 11 bases between the two ends. This CDR3 comprises 13 residues. Germline-derived CDR1 and CDR2 are MNHNY and SVGAGI (reference sequence). This CDR3 is CASTPGRGNTIYF. The CDR3 nucleotides read TGTGCCAGCACCCCTGGGAGGGGAAACACCATATATTTT.

This rearrangement joins TRBV30 to TRBJ2-4; weak D call: TRBD1 (6 bases). Trimming removed 4 bases at V and 6 bases at J, with 13 bases between. The CDR3 is 13 amino acids. The germline V gene has CDR1 GTSNPN and CDR2 SVGIG (reference sequence). The CDR3 protein is CAWTGVGGNIQYF. The DNA for the CDR3 is TGTGCCTGGACAGGGGTGGGTGGAAACATTCAGTACTTC.

This chain uses TRBV7-2 with TRBJ1-2, with D uncertain. The germline V gene has CDR1 SGHTA and CDR2 FQGNSA. The CDR3 extends over 17 amino acids. Trimming removed 2 bases from V and 5 bases from J, with 21 bases in between. CDR3 protein: CASSLSIWVSRGYGYTF. Written as DNA, the CDR3 is TGTGCCAGCAGCTTATCTATATGGGTGAGCCGCGGGTATGGCTACACCTTC.

The rearrangement links TRBV29-1 to TRBJ2-1; TRBD2 matches 9 bases. The V gene end was trimmed by 0 bases and the J gene end by 2 bases; junction bases not matched to a gene: 5. Per the germline V gene, CDR1 is SQVTM and CDR2 is ANQGSEA. This CDR3 has 16 residues. This chain's CDR3 is CSVEEGLAGTYNEQFF. Here the CDR3 DNA reads TGCAGCGTTGAAGAAGGGCTAGCGGGGACCTACAATGAGCAGTTCTTC.

The chain combines TRBV9 with TRBJ1-1; 9 nucleotides agree with TRBD1. The CDR3 has 17 amino acids. Trimming removed 2 bases from V and 4 bases from J; junction bases left unmatched: 12. Germline CDR1 SGDLS, CDR2 YYNGEE. The CDR3 loop is CASSVGQGTTWGTEAFF. The DNA for the CDR3 is TGTGCCAGCAGCGTGGGACAGGGAACAACCTGGGGCACTGAAGCTTTCTTT.

The V call is TRBV10-3, the J call TRBJ1-1; D not certain. The germline V gene has CDR1 ENHRY and CDR2 SYGVKD. V lost 6 bases and J 7 bases, leaving 9 bases between the germline ends. This CDR3 region has 11 residues. CDR3 residues: CAISEGREAFF. In DNA form, the CDR3 reads TGTGCCATCAGCGAGGGCCGTGAAGCTTTCTTT.

V and J are TRBV14 and TRBJ1-2; D call uncertain. V lost 0 bases and J lost 5, with 25 bases in between. CDR3 length equals 19 residues. CDR1 is SGHDN, CDR2 FVKESK, per germline. CDR3 nucleotide sequence: TGTGCCAGCAGCCAAGAGAGACTCACTTTTAAGGTGCCCTCGTATGGCTACACCTTC. It translates to CASSQERLTFKVPSYGYTF.

This chain links TRBV18 with TRBJ1-1, with a tentative D call TRBD1 (6 bases). The CDR3 contains 13 residues. Germline-derived CDR1 and CDR2 are KGHSH and LQKENI. With 3 bases removed from V and 6 bases from J, the gap between germline ends came to 11 bases. The CDR3 DNA is TGTGCCAGCTCACCCGGACAGTTGGCTGAAGCTTTCTTT. Translated: CASSPGQLAEAFF.

The count of this clone is one. The rearrangement uses TRBV19 and TRBJ2-3, with TRBD1 identical over 7 bases. Germline V gene sequence: CDR1 LNHDA, CDR2 SQIVND (reference sequence). The CDR3 consists of 14 residues. The V and J ends lost 7 bases and 2 bases, in that order; junction bases with no gene match: 6. The CDR3 nucleotides are TGTGCCAGTAAACAGGGGCCAAACACAGATACGCAGTATTTT. Translation gives CASKQGPNTDTQYF. Together with reference TRBV19 and TRBJ2-3, the CDR3 gives the full variable domain: DGGITQSPKYLFRKEGQNVTLSCEQNLNHDAMYWYRQDPGQGLRLIYYSQIVNDFQKGDIAEGYSVSREKKESFPLTVTSAQKNPTAFYLCASKQGPNTDTQYFGPGTRLTVL.

V and J are TRBV5-1 and TRBJ2-3, with 9 bases that match TRBD2. V lost 0 bases to trimming and J lost 0 bases; unmatched junction nucleotides: 5. This CDR3 spans 17 amino acids. Germline CDR1 is SGHRS and CDR2 is YFSETQ. The CDR3 loop reads CASSLAGLAGSTDTQYF. The CDR3 nucleotides read TGCGCCAGCAGCTTGGCCGGGCTAGCGGGGAGCACAGATACGCAGTATTTT. The entire variable domain, with the rest obtained from reference TRBV5-1 and TRBJ2-3, is as follows: KAGVTQTPRYLIKTRGQQVTLSCSPISGHRSVSWYQQTPGQGLQFLFEYFSETQRNKGNFPGRFSGRQFSNSRSEMNVSTLELGDSALYLCASSLAGLAGSTDTQYFGPGTRLTVL.

This clone was seen only a few times. The CDR3 nucleotides are TGTGCCAGCAGTACAGGGGGCGTAATGTATGGCTACACCTTC. It specifies CASSTGGVMYGYTF. The rearrangement links TRBV2 to TRBJ1-2; TRBD1 matches at 9 bases. V was pared by 5 bases and J by 5 bases, with 6 bases of the junction left unmatched. Germline V gene data show CDR1 as SNHLY and CDR2 as FYNNEI. The CDR3 has 14 amino acids.

V is TRBV5-4 and J is TRBJ1-4; D is perhaps TRBD1 (6 bases). The germline CDR1 and CDR2 sequences are SGHNT and YYREEE (reference sequence). The germline V and J ends were trimmed by 4 bases and 4 bases, with 11 bases remaining between them. The CDR3 covers 14 residues. CDR3 in DNA: TGTGCCAGCAGCCATACAGGGAATAATGAAAAACTGTTTTTT. Translated: CASSHTGNNEKLFF.

In its sample, this clone was seen a few times. The rearrangement links TRBV27 to TRBJ1-3; TRBD1 matches at 8 bases. CDR1 is MNHEY, CDR2 SMNVEV, per germline (reference sequence). CDR3 length: 14 amino acids. The trim removed 3 bases at V and 2 bases at J, leaving 0 bases unmatched. The CDR3 loop is CASSLTGAGNTIYF. The CDR3 coding sequence is TGTGCCAGCAGTTTGACAGGGGCTGGAAACACCATATATTTT.

This chain links TRBV6-5 with TRBJ2-3; a possible D gene is TRBD2 (6 bases). V was shortened by 0 bases and J by 8 bases, with 12 bases between the two germline ends. Germline values: CDR1 MNHEY, CDR2 SVGAGI. This CDR3 has 14 amino acids. CDR3 in amino acids: CASSYSREVATQYF. The CDR3 DNA sequence: TGTGCCAGCAGTTACTCGAGGGAGGTGGCTACGCAGTATTTT.

This rearrangement joins TRBV5-6 to TRBJ1-5; D possibly corresponds to TRBD1 (5 bases). Germline V CDR1 and CDR2: SGHDT, YYEEEE. Trimming took off 4 bases at V and 7 bases at J, with 18 bases between the two ends. This CDR3 is built from 15 residues. For the CDR3, the DNA is TGTGCCAGCAGCCTTGGGCCAGGGCAGGGACAGCCCCAGCATTTT. It specifies CASSLGPGQGQPQHF.

The rearrangement joins TRBV19 to TRBJ1-2; TRBD1 might be the D (6 bases). Trimming cost V 5 bases and J 8 bases, with 30 bases left between them. CDR3 length: 18 residues. Germline-derived CDR1 and CDR2 are LNHDA and SQIVND (reference sequence). As DNA, the CDR3 is TGTGCCAGTAGTCCCAATCGTCCTATACAGGGAGAGGGACGAGGCTACACCTTC. This encodes CASSPNRPIQGEGRGYTF.